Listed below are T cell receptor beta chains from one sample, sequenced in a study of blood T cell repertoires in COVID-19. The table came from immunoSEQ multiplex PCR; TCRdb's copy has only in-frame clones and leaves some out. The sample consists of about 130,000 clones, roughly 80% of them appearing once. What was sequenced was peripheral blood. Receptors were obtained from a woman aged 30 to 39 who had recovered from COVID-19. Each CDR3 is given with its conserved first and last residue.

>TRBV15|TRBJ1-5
CATSSVREGQPQHF
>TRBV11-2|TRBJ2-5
CASSLRSQETQYF
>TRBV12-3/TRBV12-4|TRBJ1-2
CASSYNLYGYTF
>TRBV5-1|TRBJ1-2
CASSLGAGTGSRGYTF
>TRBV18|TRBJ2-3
CASSPLAVSTDTQYF
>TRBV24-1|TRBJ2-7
CATPNLVYYEQYF
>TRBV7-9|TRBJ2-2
CASSSRTSGSTGELFF
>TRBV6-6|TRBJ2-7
CASSPARGTEQYF
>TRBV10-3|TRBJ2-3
CATGLAGDTDTQYF
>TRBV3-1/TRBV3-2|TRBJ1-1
CASSHHTRQSTEAFF
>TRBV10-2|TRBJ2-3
CASRVASTDTQYF
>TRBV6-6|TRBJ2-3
CASRIARGDTQYF
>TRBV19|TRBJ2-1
CASSVRLVAPHEQFF
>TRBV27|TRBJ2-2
CASSLGTSLSGELFF
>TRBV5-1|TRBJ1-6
CASSLDSAGDFSPLHF
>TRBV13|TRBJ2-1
CASSLAAGFANEQFF
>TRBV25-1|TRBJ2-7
CASSEGQGVYEQYF
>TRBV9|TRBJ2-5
CASSVEAGGLAGPQETQYF
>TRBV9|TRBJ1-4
CASSKDSATNEKLFF
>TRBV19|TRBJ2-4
CATIGNGGVSPGRAKNIQYF
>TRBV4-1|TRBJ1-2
CASSQGTVVGVPDF
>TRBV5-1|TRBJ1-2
CASSTSTGADTYGYTF
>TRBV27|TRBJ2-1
CASSLYSGSYNEQFF
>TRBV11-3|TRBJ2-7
CASSLAQQGAEQYF
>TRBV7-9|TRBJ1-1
CASSHRDGEAFF
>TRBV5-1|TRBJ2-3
CASSGAVSFVADTQYF
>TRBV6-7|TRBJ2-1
CASSQTCNEQFF
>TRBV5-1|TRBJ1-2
CASSLAGTGVNYGYTF
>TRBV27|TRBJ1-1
CASSLMRAENTEAFF